This passage covers 27 T cell receptor beta chains from one sample sequenced in a study of T cell repertoires in ileal Crohn's disease. Clones were read by immunoSEQ multiplex PCR, and TCRdb kept only the in-frame ones, dropping some. The sample lists fewer than 13,000 clones, around 75% occurring once. The time point is: neoterminal ileum biopsy at postoperative endoscopy, about 6 months after surgery. What was sequenced was ileal tissue. Source of these receptors: an adult with Crohn's disease.

This chain links TRBV7-9 with TRBJ1-1; possible D gene TRBD1, 5 bases. Deletions cut 5 bases from V and 5 bases from J, with 15 bases between. CDR3 length: 14 amino acids. Per the germline V gene, CDR1 is SEHNR and CDR2 is FQNEAQ (reference sequence). The CDR3 nucleotides are TGTGCCAGCAGCCCCCCGTCGGGGGGGACTGAAGCTTTCTTT. Translated: CASSPPSGGTEAFF.

The rearrangement links TRBV29-1 to TRBJ2-3; TRBD1 is a possible D gene (5 bases). From germline, CDR1 is SQVTM and CDR2 ANQGSEA. The CDR3 contains 12 residues. The V and J ends lost 4 bases and 7 bases respectively, with 12 bases between them. The CDR3 spells CSVVGPANTQYF. In nucleotides, the CDR3 is TGCAGCGTTGTGGGGCCGGCGAATACGCAGTATTTT.

This chain joins TRBV18 and TRBJ1-1, with a tentative D call TRBD1 (5 bases). Germline V gene sequence: CDR1 KGHSH, CDR2 LQKENI. The CDR3 contains 12 residues. Trimming pared 4 bases from V and 6 bases from J, leaving 9 bases between. CDR3 DNA sequence: TGTGCCAGCTCACAGGACACGTCTGAAGCTTTCTTT. It translates to CASSQDTSEAFF.

The J gene is TRBJ2-1, the V gene TRBV5-1; the match to TRBD2 covers 7 bases. CDR1 and CDR2 from the germline V gene are SGHRS and YFSETQ. The CDR3 loop spans 17 amino acids. The V segment lost 4 bases and the J segment 2 bases; nucleotides outside the gene matches: 12. CDR3 in DNA: TGCGCCAGCAGCCCCTGGGGGGGGACGAGCGCCTACAATGAGCAGTTCTTC. It specifies CASSPWGGTSAYNEQFF.

V gene TRBV7-2 combines with J gene TRBJ1-1; no definite D call. Trimming removed 1 base at V and 5 bases at J, with 11 bases between. This CDR3 has 14 residues. Germline V lookup: CDR1 SGHTA, CDR2 FQGNSA. CDR3 residues: CASSLGGGKTEAFF. CDR3 in DNA: TGTGCCAGCAGCTTAGGAGGAGGGAAGACTGAAGCTTTCTTT.

This clone was detected a few times. This chain links TRBV2 with TRBJ2-5; 9 nucleotides match TRBD1. This CDR3 spans 14 amino acids. Per the germline V gene, CDR1 is SNHLY and CDR2 is FYNNEI. J was trimmed by 5 bases and V by 5 bases; bases with no gene match: 6. CDR3 loop: CASSLDRGRETQYF. The CDR3, as DNA: TGTGCCAGCAGTTTGGACAGGGGCCGTGAGACCCAGTACTTC.

This rearrangement joins TRBV2 to TRBJ1-1; tentative D call: TRBD1 (5 bases). Germline V lookup: CDR1 SNHLY, CDR2 FYNNEI. The CDR3 spans 13 residues. V shed 6 bases and J shed 1 base, with 9 bases lying between them. The CDR3: CASSPQGNTEAFF. The CDR3, as DNA: TGTGCCAGCAGCCCTCAGGGGAACACTGAAGCTTTCTTT.

V usage is TRBV10-2 and J usage is TRBJ1-5, with a possible D match to TRBD1 (5 bases). CDR3 size: 14 residues. Trimming shortened V by 7 bases and J by 4 bases, and 14 bases separated the two germline ends. CDR1 is WSHSY and CDR2 is SAAADI in the germline V gene. This CDR3 is CASMGVGGNQPQHF. In DNA, the CDR3 is TGCGCCAGCATGGGCGTGGGGGGTAATCAGCCCCAGCATTTT.

V usage is TRBV7-2 and J usage is TRBJ1-5; D is ambiguous. Germline CDR1 and CDR2: SGHTA and FQGNSA. Trimming took off 5 bases at V and 6 bases at J, with 11 bases between the two ends. The CDR3 has 13 residues. For the CDR3, the DNA is TGTGCCAGCAGCCCCGGGAACTTTCAGCCCCAGCATTTT. Protein product: CASSPGNFQPQHF. Looking up the rest from reference TRBV7-2 and TRBJ1-5 gives the full variable domain: GAGVSQSPSNKVTEKGKDVELRCDPISGHTALYWYRQSLGQGLEFLIYFQGNSAPDKSGLPSDRFSAERTGGSVSTLTIQRTQQEDSAVYLCASSPGNFQPQHFGDGTRLSIL.

This chain links TRBV15 with TRBJ1-5; a weak D match, TRBD1 (5 bases). CDR3 length: 16 amino acids. Trimming shortened V by 0 bases and J by 3 bases, and 12 bases separated the two germline ends. The germline CDR1 and CDR2 sequences are LNHNV and YYDKDF (reference sequence). CDR3 in DNA: TGTGCCACCAGCAGAGAGATAGGGGATGTCAATCAGCCCCAGCATTTT. Its protein product is CATSREIGDVNQPQHF.

This clone has more than one count but fewer than ten. J is TRBJ1-5 and V is TRBV5-5, with 8 bases that match TRBD1. This CDR3 has 14 amino acids. The germline V gene has CDR1 SGHKS and CDR2 YYEKEE (reference sequence). Germline trimming cut 0 bases from V and 10 bases from J; bases unmatched to any gene: 6. The CDR3 reads CASSLVTGDIPQHF. CDR3 bases: TGTGCCAGCAGCTTGGTGACAGGGGATATCCCCCAGCATTTT.

This rearrangement joins TRBV5-4 to TRBJ1-1; a weak D match, TRBD1 (5 bases). V was clipped by 4 bases and J by 5 bases, with 12 bases between them. Germline CDR1 SGHNT, CDR2 YYREEE (reference sequence). The CDR3 is made up of 13 amino acids. In DNA form, the CDR3 reads TGTGCCAGCAGCAGCGAAAGGGGAACTGAAGCTTTCTTT. This translates into CASSSERGTEAFF.

The sample holds one count of this clone. V and J are TRBV7-6 and TRBJ1-4; no clear D. Germline-derived CDR1 and CDR2 are SGHVS and FNYEAQ. The length of the CDR3 is 14 residues. V was trimmed by 1 base and J by 7 bases, leaving 10 bases between them. The CDR3 spells CASSLGRGSEKLFF. CDR3 sequence (DNA): TGTGCCAGCAGCTTAGGACGCGGTTCTGAAAAACTGTTTTTT.

V and J are TRBV9 and TRBJ1-2; 7 bases agree with TRBD1. After removal of 3 bases from V and 8 bases from J, the junction contained 10 bases not matched to a gene. The CDR3 runs 14 residues. CDR1 is SGDLS and CDR2 is YYNGEE in the germline V gene. CDR3 sequence reads: CASSETTGSLGYTF. The CDR3 DNA sequence: TGTGCCAGCAGCGAAACGACAGGGTCACTCGGCTACACCTTC.

The gene calls are TRBV6-1 and TRBJ2-7; D is unresolved. Germline CDR1 is MNHNS and CDR2 is SASEGT. The CDR3 spans 15 residues. The V and J ends lost 1 base and 3 bases respectively, with 13 bases between them. DNA for the CDR3: TGTGCCAGCAGTGAAGGCCCAGGCGTAAACTACGAGCAGTACTTC. It codes for CASSEGPGVNYEQYF.

The chain uses TRBV5-4 and TRBJ2-7; D might be TRBD2 (5 bases). This CDR3 spans 13 amino acids. V lost 3 bases to trimming and J lost 3 bases, with 10 bases between them. Germline lookup yields CDR1 SGHNT and CDR2 YYREEE (reference sequence). The DNA for the CDR3 is TGTGCCAGCAGCTACGCTAGCTACTACGAGCAGTACTTC. Amino acid sequence: CASSYASYYEQYF.

The chain employs TRBV7-3 and TRBJ2-1, with a possible D match to TRBD2 (5 bases). This CDR3 contains 15 residues. The V gene lost 2 bases and the J gene lost 9 bases, with 17 bases spanning the gap. Germline assignment: CDR1 SGHTA and CDR2 FQGTGA. The chain's CDR3 is CASSLGMASSGEQFF. CDR3 coding DNA: TGTGCCAGCAGCTTAGGGATGGCTAGCTCGGGTGAGCAGTTCTTC.

The chain links TRBV7-9 to TRBJ1-3; D remains unclear. Trimming took off 5 bases at V and 2 bases at J, with 7 bases between the two ends. This CDR3 contains 13 residues. Germline lookup yields CDR1 SEHNR and CDR2 FQNEAQ (reference sequence). Here the CDR3 DNA reads TGTGCCAGCAGCCCTACTCCTGGAAACACCATATATTTT. It translates to CASSPTPGNTIYF.

This clone was seen a few times. The genes are TRBV7-2 and TRBJ2-7; the D is unclear. V lost 4 bases and J 5 bases, leaving 18 bases between the germline ends. The CDR3 has 15 amino acids. Germline CDR1 is SGHTA and CDR2 is FQGNSA. The CDR3 loop reads CASSSESGRIDEQYF. Here the CDR3 DNA reads TGTGCCAGCAGCTCAGAGTCGGGTCGGATCGACGAGCAGTACTTC.

The chain recombines TRBV4-1 with TRBJ2-3, with TRBD2 identical over 7 bases. The germline V gene has CDR1 MGHRA and CDR2 YSYEKL. The CDR3 has 15 residues. With 2 bases clipped from V and 1 base from J, the junction kept 3 bases outside the gene matches. The CDR3 loop is CASSQNGGGTDTQYF. In nucleotides, the CDR3 is TGCGCCAGCAGCCAAAATGGGGGGGGCACAGATACGCAGTATTTT.

The chain has TRBV5-1 and TRBJ2-1; 7 bases align to TRBD2. With 7 bases clipped from V and 0 bases from J, the junction kept 4 bases outside the gene matches. Germline V gives CDR1 SGHRS, CDR2 YFSETQ. The CDR3 has 14 residues. Written as DNA, the CDR3 is TGCGCCAGCCGACCGGGGGGCTCCTACAATGAGCAGTTCTTC. It translates to CASRPGGSYNEQFF.

The J gene is TRBJ1-1, the V gene TRBV27; TRBD1 aligns across 9 bases. The CDR3 is made up of 15 amino acids. From germline, CDR1 is MNHEY and CDR2 SMNVEV (reference sequence). V was pared by 3 bases and J by 6 bases, with 8 bases of the junction left unmatched. CDR3 in DNA: TGTGCCAGCAGTTTGGACAGGGGTATTGGCGCTGAAGCTTTCTTT. Translating gives CASSLDRGIGAEAFF.

The table lists this clone with a count of one. This sequence joins TRBV6-8 and TRBJ2-5, with D possibly being TRBD1 (6 bases). This CDR3 has 14 residues. Germline lookup yields CDR1 MNHGY and CDR2 SAAAGT. Trimming shortened V by 6 bases and J by 5 bases, and 16 bases separated the two germline ends. CDR3 bases: TGTGCCAGCAGCTGGGACACCTCCCGGGAGACCCAGTACTTC. Translated: CASSWDTSRETQYF.

This clone has more than one count but fewer than ten. The chain couples TRBV6-1 to TRBJ2-7, with 8 bases lining up with TRBD2. The CDR3 is 16 amino acids. V dropped 4 bases and J dropped 0; count of bases not matched to a gene: 8. CDR1 is MNHNS and CDR2 is SASEGT in the germline V gene. The CDR3 spells CASSAAGGASSYEQYF. The CDR3 region has the DNA TGTGCCAGCAGTGCGGCGGGGGGTGCCAGCTCCTACGAGCAGTACTTC.

V and J are TRBV6-4 and TRBJ2-3, with 11 bases lining up with TRBD1. This CDR3 spans 15 amino acids. Losses at the gene ends were 3 bases for V and 4 bases for J; bases not matched to a gene: 3. The germline V gene encodes CDR1 MRHNA and CDR2 SNTAGT. The CDR3 protein is CASSEGGQGADTQYF. For the CDR3, the DNA is TGTGCCAGCAGTGAAGGGGGACAGGGGGCAGATACGCAGTATTTT.

The CDR3 spells CASSSGQWGEPQHF. In DNA form, the CDR3 reads TGTGCCAGCAGTTCCGGACAGTGGGGAGAGCCCCAGCATTTT. The chain combines TRBV7-9 with TRBJ1-5, with D possibly matching TRBD1 (6 bases). Trimming pared 6 bases from V and 8 bases from J, leaving 17 bases between. The CDR3 covers 14 residues. Germline values: CDR1 SEHNR, CDR2 FQNEAQ (reference sequence).

The chain carries TRBV5-1 and TRBJ1-1; tentatively, D is TRBD1 (6 bases). Germline CDR1 is SGHRS and CDR2 is YFSETQ. CDR3 size: 13 residues. Trimming took 5 bases from V and 0 from J, leaving 8 bases between them. Here the CDR3 DNA reads TGCGCCAGCAGGGGACAAATGAACACTGAAGCTTTCTTT. Its protein product is CASRGQMNTEAFF.